The next 27 T cell receptor beta chains were all read from a single sample in a study of T cells expressing NK-cell markers. One entry per CDR3 protein, without DNA, is what TCRdb gives after re-calling the 5' RACE reads. Listed are roughly 430,000 distinct CDR3 sequences; 7.3% falls within the top ten. Source material: blood T cells: a sorted CD56 or NKG2C T cell subset, CD4+ or CD8+ T cells, or bulk PBMC T cells (not recorded which). These receptor sequences come from a woman between 18 and 75 years old in good health.

CDR3 sequence: CASSFGTGTRGASGEYEQYF. This chain connects TRBV11-1 to TRBJ2-7; TCRdb's D call of TRBD1 is untestable without DNA. The CDR3 is 20 residues long. Germline CDR1 and CDR2: SGHAT and FQDESV (reference sequence).

The chain couples TRBV6-5 to TRBJ1-5. The CDR3 runs 13 residues. Germline CDR1 is MNHEY and CDR2 is SVGAGI. The CDR3 sequence: CASSYDLNQPQHF.

This chain links TRBV29-1 with TRBJ1-1; the TCRdb D gene call, TRBD1, has no DNA to confirm it. This CDR3 is 14 amino acids long. CDR1 and CDR2 from the germline V gene are SQVTM and ANQGSEA. This chain's CDR3 is CSVEYDRLDTEAFF.

The chain has TRBV10-1 and TRBJ2-4; checking the TCRdb D call of TRBD1 is not possible without DNA. Germline V lookup: CDR1 WNHNN, CDR2 SYGVQD (reference sequence). CDR3 length: 14 residues. CDR3 amino acids: CASSEFGTVNIQYF.

CDR3 amino acids: CASSQSKTPSGANVLTF. V usage is TRBV23-1 and J usage is TRBJ2-6. TRBV23-1 belongs to the ORF category, with a function that is uncertain. The CDR3 has 17 amino acids.

This rearrangement joins TRBV21-1 to TRBJ2-1; no DNA is available, so the TRBD2 call from TCRdb remains unchecked. TRBV21-1 represents a pseudogene. The CDR3 extends over 15 amino acids. CDR3 residues: CASSKGSGRVDEQFF.

The chain uses TRBV30 and TRBJ2-3; TCRdb picks TRBD2, but there is no DNA to check that call. Per the germline V gene, CDR1 is GTSNPN and CDR2 is SVGIG (reference sequence). The CDR3 is made up of 13 amino acids. The CDR3 protein is CAWSRGDTDTQYF.

The chain links TRBV19 to TRBJ1-2; the D gene TCRdb calls, TRBD1, cannot be checked with no DNA. The germline gives CDR1 LNHDA, CDR2 SQIVND (reference sequence). The CDR3 is 13 amino acids. The CDR3 sequence: CASEDRAVHGYTF.

V usage is TRBV9 and J usage is TRBJ1-4. The CDR3 has 14 residues. Germline-derived CDR1 and CDR2 are SGDLS and YYNGEE. The chain's CDR3 is CASSVLGDGEKLFF. Drawing the rest from reference TRBV9 and TRBJ1-4, the complete variable domain is DSGVTQTPKHLITATGQRVTLRCSPRSGDLSVYWYQQSLDQGLQFLIQYYNGEERAKGNILERFSAQQFPDLHSELNLSSLELGDSALYFCASSVLGDGEKLFFGSGTQLSVL.

The V gene is TRBV28, the J gene TRBJ2-4; TCRdb gives TRBD1 as the D gene, but with no DNA this cannot be confirmed. CDR1 and CDR2 (germline): MDHEN, SYDVKM. This CDR3 contains 16 residues. The CDR3: CASSLGTLVAKNIQYF.

The CDR3 reads CASSQVLQQAAFF. The chain combines TRBV14 with TRBJ1-1. The CDR3 extends over 13 amino acids. The germline CDR1 and CDR2 sequences are SGHDN and FVKESK.

The V gene is TRBV7-2, the J gene TRBJ2-7; TCRdb designates TRBD1, a call that cannot be tested without DNA. The CDR3 covers 13 residues. Germline V lookup: CDR1 SGHTA, CDR2 FQGNSA. The CDR3 loop is CASSLDPVYEQYF. Full variable domain (remainder filled in from reference TRBV7-2 and TRBJ2-7): GAGVSQSPSNKVTEKGKDVELRCDPISGHTALYWYRQSLGQGLEFLIYFQGNSAPDKSGLPSDRFSAERTGGSVSTLTIQRTQQEDSAVYLCASSLDPVYEQYFGPGTRLTVT.

The chain is built from TRBV7-7 and TRBJ2-2. This CDR3 comprises 16 residues. Germline V gene data show CDR1 as SSHAT and CDR2 as FNYEAQ (reference sequence). The CDR3 spells CASSLSQEPATGELFF.

CDR3 protein: CSAPRPAGHNEQFF. This chain joins TRBV20-1 and TRBJ2-1; TCRdb's D call of TRBD2 is untestable without DNA. CDR1 is DFQATT and CDR2 is SNEGSKA in the germline V gene (reference sequence). The CDR3 contains 14 residues.

The V call is TRBV12-3 or TRBV12-4, the J call TRBJ2-1; TCRdb's D call of TRBD2 is untestable without DNA. The CDR3 consists of 14 residues. CDR3 in amino acids: CASSLVGLGNEQFF.

The genes are TRBV4-1 and TRBJ1-6. This CDR3 has 16 amino acids. In germline, CDR1 is MGHRA, CDR2 YSYEKL. The CDR3 spells CASSQDKGTYNSPLHF.

The chain combines TRBV7-9 with TRBJ1-4; TCRdb lists TRBD1, though no DNA is available to test this call. CDR1 is SEHNR, CDR2 FQNEAQ, per germline (reference sequence). This CDR3 has 15 amino acids. CDR3 protein: CASTLRTGDVEKLFF.

The chain combines TRBV18 with TRBJ2-7; TCRdb lists TRBD2, though no DNA is available to test this call. Germline CDR1 and CDR2: KGHSH and LQKENI. The CDR3 extends over 14 amino acids. The chain's CDR3 is CASSPQGTRGEQYF.

The rearrangement joins TRBV7-8 to TRBJ2-1; TCRdb selects TRBD2, and the lack of DNA leaves this call unchecked. Germline assignment: CDR1 SGHVS and CDR2 FQNEAQ. The CDR3 contains 16 residues. CDR3 sequence reads: CASSLIGLGGVNEQFF.

The chain carries TRBV20-1 and TRBJ1-5. Per germline, CDR1 DFQATT and CDR2 SNEGSKA (reference sequence). The CDR3 spans 13 residues. The CDR3 sequence is CSASRGILQPQHF.

The CDR3 sequence: CASSLKGSPLLVEETQYF. The chain links TRBV7-3 to TRBJ2-5; TCRdb designates TRBD2, a call that cannot be tested without DNA. Germline V lookup: CDR1 SGHTA, CDR2 FQGTGA. This CDR3 is built from 18 residues. The whole variable domain, filled in from reference TRBV7-3 and TRBJ2-5, reads GAGVSQTPSNKVTEKGKYVELRCDPISGHTALYWYRQSLGQGPEFLIYFQGTGAADDSGLPNDRFFAVRPEGSVSTLKIQRTERGDSAVYLCASSLKGSPLLVEETQYFGPGTRLLVL.

The chain employs TRBV10-3 and TRBJ1-5. The CDR3 is 12 amino acids. The germline gives CDR1 ENHRY, CDR2 SYGVKD. CDR3: CAISEMRSPQHF.

The chain employs TRBV5-1 and TRBJ2-1; the TCRdb D gene call, TRBD1, has no DNA to confirm it. There are 16 residues in the CDR3. Looked up from germline, CDR1 is SGHRS and CDR2 is YFSETQ. The CDR3 protein is CASSPSLSQVYNEQFF.

This chain links TRBV12-3 or TRBV12-4 with TRBJ2-7; TCRdb reports TRBD2, a call that lacks DNA to check it against. This CDR3 is built from 12 residues. The CDR3 loop is CASSLRGYEQYF.

The CDR3 reads CSGGPSSYEQYF. The chain has TRBV20-1 and TRBJ2-7; lacking DNA, the TRBD2 call made by TCRdb goes unchecked. The CDR3 totals 12 residues. CDR1 DFQATT and CDR2 SNEGSKA come from the germline V gene (reference sequence).

CDR3 region: CASSFYYNEQFF. The chain employs TRBV7-9 and TRBJ2-1. This CDR3 is 12 amino acids long. CDR1 is SEHNR, CDR2 FQNEAQ, per germline (reference sequence).

V gene TRBV6-5 combines with J gene TRBJ2-3. The V gene's germline CDR1 is MNHEY and CDR2 SVGAGI. The CDR3 contains 11 residues. CDR3 residues: CASREIDTQYF.